Presented here are 18 T cell receptor beta chains from one specimen sequenced in a study of CD8 T cells in ankylosing spondylitis. Study results and limitations: Typical of ankylosing spondylitis blood, it appeared, was a TCR beta motif of eight highly homologous variants.

TCRdb re-derived calls from the 5' RACE reads in MiXCR, one entry per CDR3 protein. The sample has over 600,000 distinct CDR3 sequences; 15% to 20% are singletons. No cognate antigen is known for these TCRs. What was sequenced was blood, either unsorted or a sorted T cell fraction (not recorded which). The source is a male donor with ankylosing spondylitis.

This chain connects TRBV11-2 to TRBJ2-5; 8 nucleotides agree with TRBD2. The trim removed 5 bases at V and 0 bases at J, leaving 2 bases unmatched. CDR3 length equals 14 residues. CDR1 SGHAT and CDR2 FQNNGV come from the germline V gene. The CDR3 loop is CASSQLADQETQYF. The CDR3 DNA reads as TGTGCCAGCAGCCAACTAGCGGACCAAGAGACCCAGTACTTC.

This chain connects TRBV6-5 to TRBJ2-2; D possibly corresponds to TRBD1 (6 bases). The V end lost 2 bases, the J end lost 6 bases, and 13 bases lay between the germline ends. This CDR3 contains 15 residues. Germline V CDR1 and CDR2: MNHEY, SVGAGI. The CDR3: CASSYVAGESGELFF. The CDR3 bases are TGTGCCAGCAGTTACGTGGCAGGGGAATCCGGGGAGCTGTTTTTT.

The chain links TRBV5-1 to TRBJ1-2; the D gene is possibly TRBD1 (5 bases). Trimming took 2 bases from V and 0 from J, leaving 14 bases between them. The CDR3 consists of 16 residues. Germline V gene data show CDR1 as SGHRS and CDR2 as YFSETQ. The CDR3 nucleotides read TGCGCCAGCAGCTTAGGGGTGTCACACCCTAACTATGGCTACACCTTC. Its protein product is CASSLGVSHPNYGYTF.

This clonotype was found many times. The chain uses TRBV18 and TRBJ1-1; 7 nucleotides agree with TRBD1. CDR1 is KGHSH and CDR2 is LQKENI in the germline V gene. V lost 3 bases, J lost 3 bases, and 1 base stayed unmatched. This CDR3 comprises 13 residues. This chain's CDR3 is CASSPDRDTEAFF. CDR3 bases: TGTGCCAGCTCACCCGACAGGGACACTGAAGCTTTCTTT.

In its sample, this clonotype was seen a few times. The chain employs TRBV10-3 and TRBJ2-2, with 7 bases identical to TRBD2. The CDR3 loop spans 17 amino acids. Trimming at V came to 0 bases and at J to 0 bases, leaving 4 bases not matched to a gene. The germline V gene has CDR1 ENHRY and CDR2 SYGVKD. The CDR3 sequence: CAISESGGSSNTGELFF. CDR3 coding DNA: TGTGCCATCAGTGAGTCGGGCGGGAGTTCGAACACCGGGGAGCTGTTTTTT.

V is TRBV5-4 and J is TRBJ2-3, with 10 bases fitting TRBD2. Germline V gene lookup returns CDR1 SGHNT and CDR2 YYREEE (reference sequence). CDR3 length equals 17 residues. V shed 4 bases and J 4 bases; nucleotides not matched to a gene: 12. The CDR3 DNA is TGTGCCAGCAGCCCCGAGCTCAGCGGGAGGGGAGCAGATACGCAGTATTTT. It specifies CASSPELSGRGADTQYF.

The count of this clonotype is one. V usage is TRBV6-1 and J usage is TRBJ2-1; TRBD1 might be the D (7 bases). Germline CDR1 reads MNHNS; CDR2 reads SASEGT. V was trimmed by 3 bases and J by 7 bases, leaving 13 bases between them. The CDR3 length is 14 residues. Here the CDR3 reads CASSDWAGGNEQFF. The CDR3 DNA follows: TGTGCCAGCAGTGACTGGGCAGGGGGGAATGAGCAGTTCTTC.

V usage is TRBV18 and J usage is TRBJ1-5; the match to TRBD1 covers 9 bases. V lost 3 bases to trimming and J lost 5 bases; unmatched junction nucleotides: 17. The CDR3 has 19 amino acids. Germline assignment: CDR1 KGHSH and CDR2 LQKENI. The CDR3 spells CASSPGEGQGRRSDQPQHF. The DNA for the CDR3 is TGTGCCAGCTCACCCGGGGAGGGACAGGGAAGACGAAGCGATCAGCCCCAGCATTTT.

This clonotype was picked up many times. The J gene is TRBJ2-1, the V gene TRBV10-3; 8 positions agree with TRBD1. The V and J ends lost 6 bases and 3 bases, in that order; junction bases with no gene match: 4. Germline V CDR1 and CDR2: ENHRY, SYGVKD. The CDR3 is made up of 14 amino acids. This CDR3 is CAISRGLLYNEQFF. The CDR3 nucleotides read TGTGCCATCAGCAGGGGGCTTCTCTACAATGAGCAGTTCTTC.

This chain links TRBV4-1 with TRBJ2-1; weak D call: TRBD1 (6 bases). V was shortened by 5 bases and J by 5 bases, with 10 bases between the two germline ends. The CDR3 contains 13 residues. Germline CDR1 MGHRA, CDR2 YSYEKL. The CDR3 spells CASSTDSNNEQFF. The CDR3 bases are TGCGCCAGCAGCACGGACAGCAACAATGAGCAGTTCTTC.

The rearrangement uses TRBV29-1 and TRBJ2-7; no firm D call. The CDR3 covers 12 residues. The V end was cut by 6 bases, the J end by 0 bases, with 9 bases between. The germline V gene has CDR1 SQVTM and CDR2 ANQGSEA. The CDR3 region has the DNA TGCAGCGTCGTTGCGTACTCCTACGAGCAGTACTTC. It is translated as CSVVAYSYEQYF.

The chain employs TRBV10-3 and TRBJ2-5; either TRBD1 or TRBD2 may supply D (5 bases each). Per the germline V gene, CDR1 is ENHRY and CDR2 is SYGVKD. The CDR3 extends over 12 amino acids. V was pared by 2 bases and J by 8 bases, with 9 bases between. The CDR3 DNA is TGTGCCATCAGTGAGCAGAGGGGTACCCAGTACTTC. It is translated as CAISEQRGTQYF.

The V and J genes are TRBV27 and TRBJ2-1; TRBD2 is a possible D gene (6 bases). The CDR3 loop spans 13 amino acids. Trimming stripped 10 bases from V and 1 base from J, with 11 bases between. The V gene's germline CDR1 is MNHEY and CDR2 SMNVEV (reference sequence). The CDR3 DNA reads TGTGCCACCGGGACTCAATCCTACAATGAGCAGTTCTTC. This encodes CATGTQSYNEQFF.

The chain has TRBV20-1 and TRBJ2-2; 8 nucleotides line up with TRBD1. Germline-derived CDR1 and CDR2 are DFQATT and SNEGSKA (reference sequence). V trimming: 6 bases; J trimming: 9 bases; junction bases outside the gene matches: 9. The CDR3 spans 13 residues. CDR3: CSASTGGRRELFF. In DNA, the CDR3 is TGCAGTGCAAGTACAGGGGGGCGCCGGGAGCTGTTTTTT.

The rearrangement uses TRBV7-9 and TRBJ2-5; 7 bases fit TRBD1. This CDR3 spans 14 amino acids. In germline, CDR1 is SEHNR, CDR2 FQNEAQ (reference sequence). V lost 4 bases to trimming and J lost 5 bases; unmatched junction nucleotides: 7. The CDR3: CASSSGTAGETQYF. CDR3 DNA sequence: TGTGCCAGCAGCTCCGGGACAGCCGGGGAGACCCAGTACTTC.

This clonotype was observed a handful of times. J is TRBJ1-1 and V is TRBV20-1; 9 bases align to TRBD1. Germline lookup yields CDR1 DFQATT and CDR2 SNEGSKA (reference sequence). The CDR3 spans 13 residues. J lost 0 bases, V lost 5 bases, and 1 base had no gene match. The CDR3 bases are TGCAGTGCTGGGGACAGGGTGAACACTGAAGCTTTCTTT. It translates to CSAGDRVNTEAFF.

This clonotype was counted only a few times. The genes are TRBV4-2 and TRBJ2-2; 8 bases map to TRBD2. Trimming took 6 bases from V and 1 from J; bases not matched to a gene: 16. This CDR3 contains 19 residues. CDR1 is LGHNA and CDR2 is YNFKEQ in the germline V gene. The CDR3 protein is CASSPTAGGAGKNTGELFF. The DNA for the CDR3 is TGTGCCAGCAGTCCCACTGCCGGGGGGGCGGGAAAGAACACCGGGGAGCTGTTTTTT.

The chain has TRBV6-1 and TRBJ2-7, with 9 nucleotides matching TRBD1. V lost 8 bases and J lost 4; bases outside the gene matches: 9. Germline V gene data show CDR1 as MNHNS and CDR2 as SASEGT. The CDR3 is made up of 14 amino acids. CDR3 amino acids: CASSEVGQGYEQYF. The CDR3 bases are TGTGCCAGCTCTGAAGTGGGACAGGGATACGAGCAGTACTTC.